The subject of this entry is one T cell receptor beta chain. Its specific antigen is unknown. Base qualities were left out, and no much larger clone turns up one base away. The same CDR3 can be traced to other DNA sequences in this sample. V is reduced by 3 bases and J by 2 bases, leaving a spacing of 7 bases between them. The germline V gene gives CDR1 as MDHEN and CDR2 as SYDVKM. The CDR3, from cysteine to phenylalanine, totals 14 residues. The kept DNA is CDR3 alone, 42 bases in frame from the first base. Healthy HIV-negative adults with no recently reported acute infections or vaccinations were included as donors. Every donor was a Caucasian adult living in Nashville, Tennessee, USA. CD4+ T cells were enriched through magnetic negative selection, after which naive cells were positively selected on CD45RA and the remaining negative fraction served as the memory subset. After blood collection by leukapheresis, PBMCs were isolated using Ficoll-Histopaque density gradient centrifugation and then cryopreserved in the vapor phase of liquid nitrogen. Analytical flow cytometry was used to check the purity and quantity of every magnetically sorted T cell population. Genomic DNA was isolated from every sorted fraction and measured by UV absorbance on a Nanodrop 2000c.

The data belong to a study of shared clonotypes between healthy human individuals (dated by TCRdb to between 2020 and 2021). The study in broad terms: The cohort comprised two women and a few men aged 18 to 49 years. Per donor, three plates each were used for CD4 naive and CD4 memory, two for CD8 naive, and one for CD8 memory. To estimate repertoire size and how much clonotype sharing occurs between individuals, the study deeply sequenced the blood TCR repertoires of five or six healthy adults. To increase sequencing depth and limit assay-specific biases, TCR repertoire library preparation and sequencing were carried out by different laboratories using diverse techniques. Each donor's leukapheresis produced roughly between roughly 0.85 and 9.5 billion PBMCs.

Overall results and qualifications from the work: Compared with non-shared clonotypes, clonotypes shared by all four sorted-subset donors had higher generation probabilities. Sampling was restricted to blood, and TCR repertoires in tissues likely differ from the TCR repertoires found in blood. Pairwise subsampling led to the expectation that sequencing depth would affect the degree of clonotype sharing among donors. Because the study included a small number of donors, the genetic and exposure-history diversity represented was limited. Across a few donors, roughly 5.1% of naive CD4, roughly 3.4% of naive CD8, 2.3% of memory CD4, and approximately 0.4% of memory CD8 clonotypes were shared. Even with the large sequencing depth, rarefaction of the sorted-subset datasets indicated that sequencing was incomplete. Estimated clonotype richness was generally larger for naive than for memory subsets.

TCR CDR3 regions were amplified from genomic DNA by multiplex PCR using the deep immunoSEQ assay. Extracted genomic DNA from each cell subset was spread evenly across all wells of several immunoSEQ 96-well plates, with each plate serving as a replicate. For sorted subsets, each replicate PCR was loaded with approximately 190 ng genomic DNA, equivalent to 30,000 or so T cell genomes. The purified libraries were quantified using a Qubit 3.0 fluorometer, sized with a Bioanalyzer 2100, and then quantified again using the KAPA Library Quantification kit. Every immunoSEQ 96-well plate was sequenced on a dedicated single-read 150-cycle Illumina NextSeq 550 flow cell. In the source study's methods: Because the immunoSEQ output held only junctional sequences and lacked quality scores, the filtering could not match the filtering applied to full-length reads. Sequences were annotated with PyIR, a Python wrapper for IgBLAST v1.9, and V/J genes and CDR3 were assigned using IMGT germline references. Reads were filtered out if the reads had weak V/J assignments (E-value above 1e-6), no CDR3, stop codons, out-of-frame junctions, or ambiguous translated residues. V3J clonotypes were defined by identical inferred V gene, J gene, and CDR3 amino acid sequence. To compute the percentage overlap between repertoires, the number of shared unique clonotypes was divided by the size of the smaller repertoire. Richness of each repertoire was evaluated using RTK rarefaction, the Chao1 estimator, and Recon v2.1 estimates of unobserved clonotypes. For all TCRbeta clonotypes obtained by the gDNA method from a handful of donors, generation probabilities were computed with OLGA. Entries here come from immuneACCESS through TCRdb and include only in-frame sequences with V and J called. Some clones fail to appear in such tables; in the studies checked, an unresolved V gene covers under half of the shortfall, and the cause of the remainder is unknown. V, J and clone size are those of that table, while D and trimming were read from the DNA. Here the sample has about 2.3 million clones; around 90% occur a single time. 0.3% to 0.4% of the sample comes from the top ten.

The sequencing input was naive CD4+ T cells from PBMCs. The sample's cell subset or site label is to be understood as: CD45RA+ positively selected. The receptor comes from a man younger than 35 in good health. Some clones in this sample may be carry-over from other donors' samples. The sequence joins TRBV28 to TRBJ2-2; the D region possibly corresponds to TRBD1 (6 bases align). The CDR3 is CASSLDRNTGELFF. The sequence in DNA is TGTGCCAGCAGTTTGGACAGAAACACCGGGGAGCTGTTTTTT.